This TCR beta chain was identified in a study of blood T cell repertoires in COVID-19. Measured with immunoSEQ multiplex PCR; TCRdb has only the in-frame clones, and not every one. The sample holds approximately 200,000 clones, around 89% seen once. Germline CDR1 reads SGHRS; CDR2 reads YFSETQ. The V end lost 2 bases, the J end lost 11 bases, and 11 bases lay between the germline ends. The CDR3 is 12 amino acids. V usage is TRBV5-1 and J usage is TRBJ2-1, with D perhaps matching TRBD1 (6 bases). What was sequenced was PBMCs or T cells enriched from blood (not recorded which). This receptor was obtained from a man between 25 and 39 years old who had recovered from COVID-19. CDR3 amino acids: CASSFDRYKQFF. CDR3 coding DNA: TGCGCCAGCAGCTTCGACAGGTATAAGCAGTTCTTC.